This T cell receptor beta chain was profiled in a study of T cells in Graves' hyperthyroidism and ophthalmopathy. The source material, RNA transcripts, was used to amplify TCR beta CDR3 regions. With the HTBI primer set, the TCR CDR3 went through a first round of RT-PCR. TCRdb independently ran MiXCR on the multiplex PCR reads; one entry per CDR3 protein. The profile shows around 430,000 distinct CDR3 sequences, about 15% of them singletons. This clonotype occurred many times. The CDR3 totals 12 residues. The V gene's germline CDR1 is DFQATT and CDR2 SNEGSKA (reference sequence). The germline V and J ends were trimmed by 3 bases and 10 bases, with 15 bases remaining between them.

The clonotype originates from a woman between 25 and 40 years old with Graves' hyperthyroidism. The sample consisted of blood. The chain couples TRBV20-1 to TRBJ1-1; possibly TRBD1 for D (5 bases). CDR3 coding DNA: TGCAGTGCTAGCCCCGGGGGAAGAGTAGCTTTCTTT. Its translation: CSASPGGRVAFF.